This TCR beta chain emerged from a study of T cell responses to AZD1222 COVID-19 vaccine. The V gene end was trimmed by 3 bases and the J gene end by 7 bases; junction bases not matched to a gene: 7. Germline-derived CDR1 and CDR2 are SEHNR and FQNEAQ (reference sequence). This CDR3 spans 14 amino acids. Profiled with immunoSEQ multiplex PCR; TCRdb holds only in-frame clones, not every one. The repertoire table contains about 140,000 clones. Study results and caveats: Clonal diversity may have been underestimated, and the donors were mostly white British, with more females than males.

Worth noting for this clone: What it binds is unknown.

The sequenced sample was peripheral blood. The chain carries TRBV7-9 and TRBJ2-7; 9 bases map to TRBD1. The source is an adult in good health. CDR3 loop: CASSLGQGMEEQYF. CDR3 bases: TGTGCCAGCAGCTTGGGACAGGGAATGGAAGAGCAGTACTTC.